Presented here are 19 T cell receptor beta chains from one specimen sequenced in a study of blood T cells in healthy people across ages. It was with a sample-barcoded 5' primer and a J-beta primer mix that a second PCR of about 6 to 12 cycles was run. In TCRdb, the 5' RACE reads were re-called with MiXCR into one record per CDR3 protein. Of around 1,600,000 distinct CDR3 sequences in the sample, under 55% were seen once. The sequencing sample was made of blood. The receptors were gathered from a woman aged 18-29 years in good health.

The chain is built from TRBV7-3 and TRBJ2-1; 7 positions agree with TRBD1. Looked up from germline, CDR1 is SGHTA and CDR2 is FQGTGA. This CDR3 is built from 16 residues. J gave up 3 bases and V 1 base, and 6 bases lay outside the gene matches. The CDR3 region is CASSLKGRDSYNEQFF. The CDR3 region has the DNA TGTGCCAGCAGCTTAAAGGGTCGGGACAGCTACAATGAGCAGTTCTTC.

The rearrangement links TRBV20-1 to TRBJ2-1; D call uncertain. The V gene lost 0 bases and the J gene lost 2 bases, with 11 bases spanning the gap. The CDR3 contains 15 residues. Germline CDR1 reads DFQATT; CDR2 reads SNEGSKA (reference sequence). CDR3: CSARDLRKTYNEQFF. CDR3 nucleotide sequence: TGCAGTGCTAGAGATCTGCGGAAAACCTACAATGAGCAGTTCTTC.

Only a few counts were recorded for this clonotype. The chain carries TRBV12-3 or TRBV12-4 and TRBJ2-2; D ambiguous. This CDR3 spans 13 amino acids. The V and J ends lost 7 bases and 3 bases respectively, with 9 bases between them. The CDR3 loop reads CASTRKYTGELFF. The CDR3 DNA reads as TGTGCCAGCACCCGGAAATACACCGGGGAGCTGTTTTTT.

This clonotype came up a few times. V is TRBV29-1 and J is TRBJ1-1, with a possible D match to TRBD1 (5 bases). The germline CDR1 and CDR2 sequences are SQVTM and ANQGSEA. Trimming took 6 bases from V and 2 from J, leaving 16 bases between them. The length of the CDR3 is 14 residues. DNA of the CDR3: TGCAGCGTCGAGGGGCTCCGAATAAACACTGAAGCTTTCTTT. It specifies CSVEGLRINTEAFF.

This clonotype turned up a few times. The V and J genes are TRBV20-1 and TRBJ1-2, with D tentatively TRBD1 (5 bases). The CDR3 sequence is 13 residues long. V was pared by 3 bases and J by 3 bases, with 11 bases between. Germline V gives CDR1 DFQATT, CDR2 SNEGSKA (reference sequence). The DNA for the CDR3 is TGCAGTGCTAGGTTCCCGGGGGACTATGGCTACACCTTC. This gives the protein CSARFPGDYGYTF.

This chain uses TRBV12-3 or TRBV12-4 with TRBJ2-3; 15 bases fit TRBD2. CDR3 length: 16 residues. The junction had 6 bases not matched to a gene; V was cut back by 5 bases and J by 6 bases. CDR3 bases: TGTGCCAGCAGTAAGGGACTAGCGGGGGGAAGGGATACGCAGTATTTT. As protein: CASSKGLAGGRDTQYF.

This clonotype was counted only a few times. The genes are TRBV9 and TRBJ2-7; 11 bases fit TRBD2. V shed 0 bases, J shed 5 bases, and the junction held 7 bases outside the gene matches. The germline CDR1 and CDR2 sequences are SGDLS and YYNGEE. The CDR3 length is 16 residues. The DNA for the CDR3 is TGTGCCAGCAGCGTAGACTTAGCGGGGGGGCTCGACGAGCAGTACTTC. Protein product: CASSVDLAGGLDEQYF. Full variable domain (missing parts from reference TRBV9 and TRBJ2-7): DSGVTQTPKHLITATGQRVTLRCSPRSGDLSVYWYQQSLDQGLQFLIQYYNGEERAKGNILERFSAQQFPDLHSELNLSSLELGDSALYFCASSVDLAGGLDEQYFGPGTRLTVT.

The sample holds a few counts of this clonotype. The chain links TRBV20-1 to TRBJ2-1; 9 bases line up with TRBD2. The trim removed 0 bases at V and 7 bases at J, leaving 4 bases unmatched. Germline lookup yields CDR1 DFQATT and CDR2 SNEGSKA (reference sequence). This CDR3 has 14 residues. In DNA form, the CDR3 reads TGCAGTGCTAGAGAGGGGACTAGCAGTAATGAGCAGTTCTTC. Encoded protein: CSAREGTSSNEQFF.

This clonotype was counted a few times. The chain has TRBV15 and TRBJ2-1, with 7 bases aligning to TRBD1. The CDR3 runs 20 residues. Germline V lookup: CDR1 LNHNV, CDR2 YYDKDF (reference sequence). V shed 1 base, J shed 1 base, and the junction held 16 bases outside the gene matches. CDR3 sequence: CATSRVVFRRGGKSYNEQFF. The DNA of the CDR3 is TGTGCCACCAGCAGAGTCGTTTTTCGGCGAGGGGGCAAGTCCTACAATGAGCAGTTCTTC.

The V gene is TRBV11-2, the J gene TRBJ2-4; the match to TRBD2 covers 11 bases. Germline CDR1 and CDR2: SGHAT and FQNNGV. The length of the CDR3 is 17 residues. J lost 0 bases, V lost 5 bases, and 6 bases had no gene match. In nucleotides, the CDR3 is TGTGCCAGCAGCCCGAGGACTAGCGGGTTAGCCAAAAACATTCAGTACTTC. Its protein product is CASSPRTSGLAKNIQYF.

This chain's CDR3 is CASTKSGDRAYEQYF. The CDR3 DNA is TGTGCCAGCACCAAGTCCGGGGACAGGGCCTACGAGCAGTACTTC. The chain recombines TRBV6-2 or TRBV6-3 with TRBJ2-7, with 9 nucleotides matching TRBD1. Germline V gene lookup returns CDR1 MNHEY and CDR2 SVGEGT. This CDR3 region has 15 residues. The J segment lost 2 bases and the V segment lost 7 bases, leaving 9 bases of the junction unmatched.

V is TRBV7-9 and J is TRBJ2-7, with D possibly being TRBD1 or TRBD2 (6 bases each). Deletions cut 7 bases from V and 2 bases from J, with 15 bases between. The CDR3 runs 14 residues. Germline CDR1 and CDR2: SEHNR and FQNEAQ (reference sequence). In DNA, the CDR3 is TGTGCCAGCATTCCTACGGGGGCGGCCTACGAGCAGTACTTC. Amino acids: CASIPTGAAYEQYF.

The gene calls are TRBV30 and TRBJ1-1, with a weak D call TRBD1 (6 bases). There are 14 residues in the CDR3. In germline, CDR1 is GTSNPN, CDR2 SVGIG (reference sequence). The V end was cut by 3 bases, the J end by 5 bases, with 16 bases between. The CDR3 bases are TGTGCCTGGAGCCCTGCGGGGGCGCGGACTGAAGCTTTCTTT. Protein sequence: CAWSPAGARTEAFF.

Only a few counts were recorded for this clonotype. The V gene is TRBV20-1, the J gene TRBJ2-7; TRBD2 agrees at 8 bases. CDR1 DFQATT and CDR2 SNEGSKA come from the germline V gene (reference sequence). V dropped 3 bases and J dropped 5; count of bases not matched to a gene: 6. The CDR3 has 13 amino acids. The CDR3 loop is CSARPGLVHEQYF. CDR3 nucleotides: TGCAGTGCTAGGCCGGGACTAGTCCACGAGCAGTACTTC.

The chain carries TRBV29-1 and TRBJ1-1; D gene uncertain. This CDR3 comprises 10 residues. The V end was cut by 7 bases, the J end by 4 bases, with 7 bases between. Germline V gene data show CDR1 as SQVTM and CDR2 as ANQGSEA. The CDR3 region is CSAGITEAFF. CDR3 bases: TGCAGCGCCGGAATCACTGAAGCTTTCTTT.

The chain has TRBV29-1 and TRBJ1-2; D is undetermined. CDR3 length: 12 residues. V lost 2 bases to trimming and J lost 7 bases, with 11 bases between them. Germline values: CDR1 SQVTM, CDR2 ANQGSEA. CDR3 amino acids: CSVEQENGGYTF. Here the CDR3 DNA reads TGCAGCGTTGAACAGGAAAATGGTGGCTACACCTTC.

This clonotype was seen more than once but under ten times. The rearrangement links TRBV27 to TRBJ1-4; D unresolved. The CDR3 has 16 residues. CDR1 MNHEY and CDR2 SMNVEV come from the germline V gene (reference sequence). Trimming cost V 1 base and J 4 bases, with 13 bases left between them. The CDR3 loop is CASSLFSTVDNEKLFF. CDR3 sequence (DNA): TGTGCCAGCAGTTTATTCTCGACGGTAGATAATGAAAAACTGTTTTTT.

The chain couples TRBV2 to TRBJ1-2; D uncertain. This CDR3 contains 14 residues. Looked up from germline, CDR1 is SNHLY and CDR2 is FYNNEI. The ends were cut back, 0 bases at V and 4 bases at J, with 9 bases in the middle. The CDR3 DNA follows: TGTGCCAGCAGTGAAGCGCTTAGAAGCTATGGCTACACCTTC. This gives the protein CASSEALRSYGYTF.

The CDR3 DNA is TGCGCCAGCAGCCCTAAAGGCACTGAAGCTTTCTTT. It is translated as CASSPKGTEAFF. The chain couples TRBV5-1 to TRBJ1-1; D gene uncertain. The CDR3 loop spans 12 amino acids. Germline CDR1 reads SGHRS; CDR2 reads YFSETQ. The V end lost 4 bases, the J end lost 4 bases, and 8 bases lay between the germline ends.